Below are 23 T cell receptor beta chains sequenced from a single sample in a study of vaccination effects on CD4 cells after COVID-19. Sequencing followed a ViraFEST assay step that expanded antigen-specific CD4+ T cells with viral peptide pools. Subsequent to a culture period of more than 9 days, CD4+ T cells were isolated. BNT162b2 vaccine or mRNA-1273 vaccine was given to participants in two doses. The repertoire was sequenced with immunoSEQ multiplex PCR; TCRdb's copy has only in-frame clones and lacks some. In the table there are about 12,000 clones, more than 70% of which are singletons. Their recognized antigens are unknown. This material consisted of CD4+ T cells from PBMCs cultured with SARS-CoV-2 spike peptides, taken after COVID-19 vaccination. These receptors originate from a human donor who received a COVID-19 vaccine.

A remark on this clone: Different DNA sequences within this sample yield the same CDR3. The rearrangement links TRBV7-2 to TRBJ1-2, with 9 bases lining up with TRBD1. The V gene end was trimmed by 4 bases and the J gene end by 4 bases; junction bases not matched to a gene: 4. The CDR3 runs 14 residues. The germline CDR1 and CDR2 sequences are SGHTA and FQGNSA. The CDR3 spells CASSSDRGPYGYTF. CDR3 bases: TGTGCCAGCAGCTCGGACAGGGGCCCCTATGGCTACACCTTC.

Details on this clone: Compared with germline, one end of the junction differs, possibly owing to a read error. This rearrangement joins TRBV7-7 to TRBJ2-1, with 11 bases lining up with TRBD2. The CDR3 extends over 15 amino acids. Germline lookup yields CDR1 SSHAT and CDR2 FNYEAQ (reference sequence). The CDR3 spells CASSLAGGGSNEQFF. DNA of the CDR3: TGTGCTAGCAGCTTAGCGGGAGGGGGTAGCAATGAGCAGTTCTTC.

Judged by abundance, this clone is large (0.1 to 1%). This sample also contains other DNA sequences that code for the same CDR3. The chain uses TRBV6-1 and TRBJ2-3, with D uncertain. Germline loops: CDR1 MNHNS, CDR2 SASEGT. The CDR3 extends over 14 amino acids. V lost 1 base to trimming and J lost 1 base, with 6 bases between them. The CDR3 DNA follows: TGTGCCAGCAGTGAAGGGGCAGGCACAGATACGCAGTATTTT. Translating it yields CASSEGAGTDTQYF.

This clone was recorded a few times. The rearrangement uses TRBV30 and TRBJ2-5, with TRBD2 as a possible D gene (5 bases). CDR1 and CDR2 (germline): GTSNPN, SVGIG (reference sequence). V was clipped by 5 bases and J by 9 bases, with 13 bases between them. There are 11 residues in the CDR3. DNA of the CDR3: TGTGCCTGGGCAGAAGGGCGGGCCCAGTACTTC. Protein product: CAWAEGRAQYF.

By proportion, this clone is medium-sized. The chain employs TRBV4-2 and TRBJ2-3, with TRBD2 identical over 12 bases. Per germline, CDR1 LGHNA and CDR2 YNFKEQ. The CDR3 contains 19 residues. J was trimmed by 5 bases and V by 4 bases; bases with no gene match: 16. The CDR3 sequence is CASSPRRASGGAVGDTQYF. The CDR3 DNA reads TGTGCCAGCAGCCCCCGCAGGGCTAGCGGGGGGGCAGTAGGAGATACGCAGTATTTT.

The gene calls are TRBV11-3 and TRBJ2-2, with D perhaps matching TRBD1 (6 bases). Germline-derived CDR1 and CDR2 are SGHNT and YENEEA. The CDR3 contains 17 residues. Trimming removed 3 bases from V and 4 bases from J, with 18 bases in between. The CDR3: CASSFRSGAFGTGELFF. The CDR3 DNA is TGTGCCAGCAGCTTCCGCTCAGGGGCTTTCGGCACCGGGGAGCTGTTTTTT. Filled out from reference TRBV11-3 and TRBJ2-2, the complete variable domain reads EAGVVQSPRYKIIEKKQPVAFWCNPISGHNTLYWYLQNLGQGPELLIRYENEEAVDDSQLPKDRFSAERLKGVDSTLKIQPAELGDSAVYLCASSFRSGAFGTGELFFGEGSRLTVL.

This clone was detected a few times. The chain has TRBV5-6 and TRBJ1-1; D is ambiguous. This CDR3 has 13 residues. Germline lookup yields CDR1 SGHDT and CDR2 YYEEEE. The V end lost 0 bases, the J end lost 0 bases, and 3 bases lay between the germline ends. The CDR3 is CASSLDVNTEAFF. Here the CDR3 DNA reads TGTGCCAGCAGCTTGGACGTGAACACTGAAGCTTTCTTT.

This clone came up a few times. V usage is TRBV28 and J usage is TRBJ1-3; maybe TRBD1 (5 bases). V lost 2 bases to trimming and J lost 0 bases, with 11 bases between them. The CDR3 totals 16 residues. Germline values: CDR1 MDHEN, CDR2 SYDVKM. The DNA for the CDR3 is TGTGCCAGCAGTTTAGGAGGGGTTCTCTCTGGAAACACCATATATTTT. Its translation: CASSLGGVLSGNTIYF.

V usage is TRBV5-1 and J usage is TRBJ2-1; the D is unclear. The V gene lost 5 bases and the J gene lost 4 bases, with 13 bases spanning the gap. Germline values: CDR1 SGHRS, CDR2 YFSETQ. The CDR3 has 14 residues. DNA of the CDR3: TGCGCCAGCAGATCGGCAGGAACATACAATGAGCAGTTCTTC. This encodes CASRSAGTYNEQFF.

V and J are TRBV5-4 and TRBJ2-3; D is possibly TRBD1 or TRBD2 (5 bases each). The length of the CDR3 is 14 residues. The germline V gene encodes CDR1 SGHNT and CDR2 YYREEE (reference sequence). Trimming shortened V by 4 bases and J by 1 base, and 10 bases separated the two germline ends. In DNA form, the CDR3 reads TGTGCCAGCAGCCCGAGGGGTGGCACAGATACGCAGTATTTT. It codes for CASSPRGGTDTQYF.

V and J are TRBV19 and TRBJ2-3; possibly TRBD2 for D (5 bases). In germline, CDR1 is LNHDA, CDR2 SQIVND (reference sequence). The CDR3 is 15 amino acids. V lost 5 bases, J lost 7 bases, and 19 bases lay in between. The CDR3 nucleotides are TGTGCCAGTAGTTCGTCGCGGGTGTCGGGGAATACGCAGTATTTT. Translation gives CASSSSRVSGNTQYF.

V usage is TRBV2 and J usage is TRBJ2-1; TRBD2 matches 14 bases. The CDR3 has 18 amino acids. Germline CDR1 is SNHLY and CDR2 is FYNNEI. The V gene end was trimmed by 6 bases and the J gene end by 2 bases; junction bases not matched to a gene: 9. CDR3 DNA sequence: TGTGCCAGCAGGGACGGCAGACTAGCGGGAGGGGCCTACAATGAGCAGTTCTTC. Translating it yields CASRDGRLAGGAYNEQFF.

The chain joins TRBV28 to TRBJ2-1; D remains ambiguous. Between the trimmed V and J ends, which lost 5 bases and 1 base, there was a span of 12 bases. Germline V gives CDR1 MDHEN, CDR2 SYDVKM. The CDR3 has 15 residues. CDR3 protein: CASSPDNLSYNEQFF. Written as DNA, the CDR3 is TGTGCCAGCAGTCCCGACAATTTATCCTACAATGAGCAGTTCTTC.

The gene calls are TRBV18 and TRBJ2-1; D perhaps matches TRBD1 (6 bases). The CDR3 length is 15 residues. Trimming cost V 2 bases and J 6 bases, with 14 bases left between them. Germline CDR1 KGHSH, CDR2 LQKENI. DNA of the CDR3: TGTGCCAGCTCACCATTTACAGGGACGTTCAATGAGCAGTTCTTC. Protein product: CASSPFTGTFNEQFF.

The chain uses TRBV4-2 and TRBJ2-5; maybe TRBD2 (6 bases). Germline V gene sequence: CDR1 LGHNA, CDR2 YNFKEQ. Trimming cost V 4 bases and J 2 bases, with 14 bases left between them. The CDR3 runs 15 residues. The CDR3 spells CASSLPGDRQETQYF. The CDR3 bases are TGTGCCAGCAGCCTCCCGGGGGACCGACAAGAGACCCAGTACTTC.

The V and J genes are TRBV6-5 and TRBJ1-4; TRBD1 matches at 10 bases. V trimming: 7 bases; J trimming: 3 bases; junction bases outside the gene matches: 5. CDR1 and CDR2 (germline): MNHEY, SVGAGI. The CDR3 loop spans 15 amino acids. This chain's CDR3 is CASTRTGGANEKLFF. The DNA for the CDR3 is TGTGCCAGCACCAGGACAGGGGGAGCTAATGAAAAACTGTTTTTT.

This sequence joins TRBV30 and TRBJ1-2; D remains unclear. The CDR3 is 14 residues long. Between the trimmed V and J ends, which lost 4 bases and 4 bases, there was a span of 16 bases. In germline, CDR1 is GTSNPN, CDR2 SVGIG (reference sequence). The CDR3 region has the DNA TGTGCCTGGATAGGAGGGCCCCCTTTCTATGGCTACACCTTC. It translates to CAWIGGPPFYGYTF.

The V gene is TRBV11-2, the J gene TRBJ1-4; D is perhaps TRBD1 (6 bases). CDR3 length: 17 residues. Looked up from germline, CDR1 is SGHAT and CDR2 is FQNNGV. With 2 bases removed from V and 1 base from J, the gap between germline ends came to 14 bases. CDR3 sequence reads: CASSLSGVVLTNEKLFF. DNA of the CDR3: TGTGCCAGCAGCTTATCAGGGGTGGTTTTAACTAATGAAAAACTGTTTTTT.

The CDR3 region is CASSDRATGELFF. CDR3 coding DNA: TGCGCCAGCAGTGACAGGGCGACCGGGGAGCTGTTTTTT. The chain is built from TRBV5-1 and TRBJ2-2; 7 bases agree with TRBD1. The CDR3 runs to 13 residues. Per germline, CDR1 SGHRS and CDR2 YFSETQ. The J segment lost 5 bases and the V segment lost 5 bases, leaving 3 bases of the junction unmatched.

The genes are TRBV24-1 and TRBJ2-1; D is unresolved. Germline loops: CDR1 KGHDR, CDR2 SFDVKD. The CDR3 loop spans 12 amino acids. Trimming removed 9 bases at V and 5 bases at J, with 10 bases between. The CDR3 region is CATGSRDNEQFF. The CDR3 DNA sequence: TGTGCCACCGGTTCCCGGGACAATGAGCAGTTCTTC.

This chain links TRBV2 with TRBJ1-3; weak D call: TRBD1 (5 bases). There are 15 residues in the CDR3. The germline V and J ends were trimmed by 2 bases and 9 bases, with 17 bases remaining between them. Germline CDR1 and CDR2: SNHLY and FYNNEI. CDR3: CASSEQGPVMGTIYF. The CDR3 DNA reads TGTGCCAGCAGTGAACAGGGTCCCGTAATGGGCACCATATATTTT.

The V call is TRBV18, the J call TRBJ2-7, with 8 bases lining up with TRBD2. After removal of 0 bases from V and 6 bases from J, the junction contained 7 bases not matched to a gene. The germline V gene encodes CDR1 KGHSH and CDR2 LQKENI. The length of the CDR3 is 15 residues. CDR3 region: CASSPPGLEGREQYF. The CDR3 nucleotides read TGTGCCAGCTCACCACCGGGACTAGAAGGTCGCGAGCAGTACTTC.

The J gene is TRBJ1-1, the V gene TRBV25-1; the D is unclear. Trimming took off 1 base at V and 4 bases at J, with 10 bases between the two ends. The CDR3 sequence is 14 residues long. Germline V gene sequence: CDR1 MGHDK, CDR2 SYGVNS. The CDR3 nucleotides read TGTGCCAGCAGTGAATTTAAGGAGGGCACTGAAGCTTTCTTT. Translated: CASSEFKEGTEAFF.